Listed below are T cell receptor beta chains from one sample, sequenced in a study of blood T cells in healthy people across ages. TCRdb re-analysed the 5' RACE reads in MiXCR, keeping a single row per CDR3 protein. The sample holds hundreds of thousands of distinct CDR3 sequences, 40% to 50% seen once. The sample was blood. These receptors were taken from a man of 80 years or more in good health. Each CDR3 is given with its conserved first and last residue. A D gene is named only where the DNA matches it firmly. Some rows mark clone size as missing; the rest say once, few, many or name a class of expanded clone.

TGTGCCAGCAGCTCCACCCGACGGTCGAACTATGGCTACACCTTC	CASSSTRRSNYGYTF	TRBV5-5	few	TRBJ1-2	.
TGCAGTGCTCAAGACGGCGCCTACGAGCAGTACTTC	CSAQDGAYEQYF	TRBV20-1	once	TRBJ2-7	.
TGTGCCAGCACGCCCTTGCCGGACCGCAATCAGCCCCAGCATTTT	CASTPLPDRNQPQHF	TRBV7-9	many	TRBJ1-5	.
TGTGCCAGCAGTTTGCAGGGAAGAAACATTCAGTACTTC	CASSLQGRNIQYF	TRBV12-3/TRBV12-4	few	TRBJ2-4	.
TGTGCCAGCAGTTCTGGAGGACTGACCGCCTATGGCTACACCTTC	CASSSGGLTAYGYTF	TRBV6-2/TRBV6-3	few	TRBJ1-2	.
TGTGCCAGCACTCCGGAGGGCACTGGGGCCAACGTCCTGACTTTC	CASTPEGTGANVLTF	TRBV6-5	.	TRBJ2-6	.
TGTGCCAGCAGTTACTCGAAGGCGGACTTAACCTCTAGCAGTAAAAGAGATACGCAGTATTTT	CASSYSKADLTSSSKRDTQYF	TRBV6-2/TRBV6-3	few	TRBJ2-3	.
TGCAGTGCTAGAAGGGGGCTGTCAGGGGCCAACGTCCTGACTTTC	CSARRGLSGANVLTF	TRBV20-1	.	TRBJ2-6	TRBD1
TGTGCCAGCAGCCAAGTCCTAGCCCCCACAGATACGCAGTATTTT	CASSQVLAPTDTQYF	TRBV14	few	TRBJ2-3	.
TGTGCCAGCCGGGACAGGGGGCTTCACTACGAGCAGTACTTC	CASRDRGLHYEQYF	TRBV27	few	TRBJ2-7	TRBD1
TGCAGTGCTAGAGAGAGACGGGGACAGGGTGGTGGCTACACCTTC	CSARERRGQGGGYTF	TRBV20-1	many	TRBJ1-2	TRBD1
TGTGCCAGCAGCTTAGATCGCGACACCGGGGAGCTGTTTTTT	CASSLDRDTGELFF	TRBV11-3	.	TRBJ2-2	.
TGTGCCAGCAGCCAAGATGGGGCAACCGGGGGCCACCAAGAGACCCAGTACTTC	CASSQDGATGGHQETQYF	TRBV14	.	TRBJ2-5	.
TGTGCCAGCAGCCAAGTTTTCGGGGGGACCGAGGGCGAGACCCAGTACTTC	CASSQVFGGTEGETQYF	TRBV14	.	TRBJ2-5	TRBD2
TGTGCCAGCAGACCCCGCCCTGAACGGTCAAGCACAGATACGCAGTATTTT	CASRPRPERSSTDTQYF	TRBV5-5	many	TRBJ2-3	.
TGTGCCAGCAGCCCAACCCGGGGGAGGGCTAGCGGCAACTACTACGAGCAGTACTTC	CASSPTRGRASGNYYEQYF	TRBV28	few	TRBJ2-7	TRBD2
TGTGCCAGCAGCACAAGGGGGGCTCCCTCCTACAATGAGCAGTTCTTC	CASSTRGAPSYNEQFF	TRBV7-2	.	TRBJ2-1	.
TGCAGCGTTGTTGCTTTGAGCTCTGGGGCCAACGTCCTGACTTTC	CSVVALSSGANVLTF	TRBV29-1	.	TRBJ2-6	.
TGTGCCTGGGGGCCGCGTGAAGAGACCCAGTACTTC	CAWGPREETQYF	TRBV30	.	TRBJ2-5	.
TGTGCCATCCACGGGACTAGCGGTAATGAGCAGTTCTTC	CAIHGTSGNEQFF	TRBV10-3	.	TRBJ2-1	TRBD2
TGCGCCAGCAGCCAAGAAAAGATAAGCGGGAGGCTCGATACGCAGTATTTT	CASSQEKISGRLDTQYF	TRBV4-3	.	TRBJ2-3	TRBD2
TGCGCCAGCAGCCAAGATCTTGCGGGCGGGGGGACCCTATACGAGCAGTACTTC	CASSQDLAGGGTLYEQYF	TRBV4-1	.	TRBJ2-7	TRBD2
TGCGCCAGCAGCTTGGGCGCTCTAGCGGGGGATGAGCAGTTCTTC	CASSLGALAGDEQFF	TRBV5-1	.	TRBJ2-1	TRBD2
TGTGCCAGCAGTTACTCGACAGGGCTCGACGGCTACACCTTC	CASSYSTGLDGYTF	TRBV6-5	.	TRBJ1-2	TRBD1
TGTGCCAGCATGATCGGGACGCTATCCTACGAGCAGTACTTC	CASMIGTLSYEQYF	TRBV12-3/TRBV12-4	.	TRBJ2-7	.
TGTGCCAGCATCCCAACCCGGACAAGGGTATACGAGCAGTACTTC	CASIPTRTRVYEQYF	TRBV2	.	TRBJ2-7	.
TGTGCCAGCAGCCCGGGGGGGGATGAGCAGTTCTTC	CASSPGGDEQFF	TRBV7-2	few	TRBJ2-1	TRBD2
TGTGCCAGACCCTCGGGGTCCCCGCTCACCGGGGAGCTGTTTTTT	CARPSGSPLTGELFF	TRBV21-1	.	TRBJ2-2	.
TGTGCCAGCAGCTTGGCGGCGGGACAGGGAGGGTTAGGAGGGGCTTTCTTT	CASSLAAGQGGLGGAFF	TRBV5-5	.	TRBJ1-1	TRBD1
TGTGCCAGCAGCCCCCTGGAAACTACAAGCACAGATACGCAGTATTTT	CASSPLETTSTDTQYF	TRBV9	.	TRBJ2-3	.
TGTGCCAGCAGCGTGGGACTAGCCCAAGAGACCCAGTACTTC	CASSVGLAQETQYF	TRBV9	.	TRBJ2-5	TRBD2
TGTGCCAGCAGCCCTAGTGGCAGGAGTGCCGGGGAGCTGTTTTTT	CASSPSGRSAGELFF	TRBV7-2	once	TRBJ2-2	.
TGCGCCAGCAGCCAAGATGGAGGGGCCCCTAATTCACCCCTCCACTTT	CASSQDGGAPNSPLHF	TRBV4-1	few	TRBJ1-6	.
TGCGCCAGCAGCCAAGCGACGGCCCAAGCCGGAGAGACCCAGTACTTC	CASSQATAQAGETQYF	TRBV4-3	.	TRBJ2-5	.
TGCGCCAGCAGCGGCGGGACTAGCGGCTACGAGCAGTACTTC	CASSGGTSGYEQYF	TRBV5-1	.	TRBJ2-7	TRBD2
TGTGCCAGCAGTTATGACCGGGCTTCGGAGACCCAGTACTTC	CASSYDRASETQYF	TRBV7-2	.	TRBJ2-5	.
TGTGCCAGCAGCCAAGAACTCCGGGCCAGAGCGGATAATGAGCAGTTCTTC	CASSQELRARADNEQFF	TRBV4-2	.	TRBJ2-1	.
TGTGCCAGCAGTTTGGTAGGCAGGGCTTCAGAGACCCAGTACTTC	CASSLVGRASETQYF	TRBV28	.	TRBJ2-5	.
TGCGCCAGCAGCCAAGATTTGGCAGGAGGACGGCAGTTCTTC	CASSQDLAGGRQFF	TRBV4-3	many	TRBJ2-1	.
TGCAGTGCTAGTAGCCCTTCTATCCCCTACACCTTC	CSASSPSIPYTF	TRBV20-1	.	TRBJ1-2	.
TGTGCCAGCAGCCCGCGGGACAGCGCCAAGAGGACCCAGTACTTC	CASSPRDSAKRTQYF	TRBV9	.	TRBJ2-5	.
TGTGCCAGCAGTGACGAGCGGAGCTACGAGCAGTACTTC	CASSDERSYEQYF	TRBV6-5	.	TRBJ2-7	.